The 6 T cell receptor beta chains below all came from one sample that was sequenced in a study of shared T cell receptors in the human thymus. Method: immunoSEQ multiplex PCR; TCRdb's copy keeps in-frame clones and lacks some. Among fewer than 700,000 clones listed, around 89% were seen once. These data were also filed under a second study, of human thymus T cells.

What was sequenced was thymocytes. These receptors were taken from a boy younger than two with a congenital heart defect.

The V gene is TRBV5-1, the J gene TRBJ2-7, with 7 positions matching TRBD2. Germline V lookup: CDR1 SGHRS, CDR2 YFSETQ. This CDR3 is 16 amino acids long. V was pared by 0 bases and J by 2 bases, with 8 bases of the junction left unmatched. The CDR3 is CASSLVPRLAPYEQYF. For the CDR3, the DNA is TGCGCCAGCAGCTTGGTCCCTCGACTAGCCCCCTACGAGCAGTACTTC.

The rearrangement joins TRBV15 to TRBJ2-5; the match to TRBD2 covers 9 bases. Germline loops: CDR1 LNHNV, CDR2 YYDKDF (reference sequence). CDR3 length: 15 residues. V gave up 0 bases and J gave up 4 bases; unmatched junction bases: 3. DNA of the CDR3: TGTGCCACCAGCAGAGATAGCGGGGGAGTAGAGACCCAGTACTTC. It is translated as CATSRDSGGVETQYF.

The J gene is TRBJ1-1, the V gene TRBV7-2, with TRBD1 identical over 7 bases. V lost 5 bases and J lost 6; bases outside the gene matches: 9. The CDR3 runs to 14 residues. From germline, CDR1 is SGHTA and CDR2 FQGNSA. The CDR3 nucleotides read TGTGCCAGCAGCCCACGACAGGGATGGGCTGAAGCTTTCTTT. It is translated as CASSPRQGWAEAFF.

The J gene is TRBJ1-2, the V gene TRBV9; TRBD1 is a possible D gene (5 bases). V was cut by 0 bases and J by 5 bases, with 20 bases left in between. The CDR3 is 17 residues long. Germline V gene sequence: CDR1 SGDLS, CDR2 YYNGEE. The CDR3 protein is CASSVVEVQGSSYGYTF. Written as DNA, the CDR3 is TGTGCCAGCAGCGTAGTAGAGGTCCAGGGCAGTTCGTATGGCTACACCTTC.

This chain links TRBV19 with TRBJ2-3, with 7 bases identical to TRBD2. The V segment lost 6 bases and the J segment 8 bases; nucleotides outside the gene matches: 11. The CDR3 is 14 amino acids. Germline assignment: CDR1 LNHDA and CDR2 SQIVND (reference sequence). This CDR3 reads CASRSGKVFGTQYF. For the CDR3, the DNA is TGTGCCAGTAGAAGCGGGAAGGTTTTTGGTACGCAGTATTTT.

The chain recombines TRBV2 with TRBJ2-7, with D possibly matching TRBD1 (5 bases). The CDR3 is 13 residues long. Germline CDR1 reads SNHLY; CDR2 reads FYNNEI. Trimming shortened V by 7 bases and J by 1 base, and 11 bases separated the two germline ends. The CDR3 loop is CASTPGPSYEQYF. DNA of the CDR3: TGTGCCAGCACACCAGGGCCTTCCTACGAGCAGTACTTC.